The clone carrying this TCR beta chain was observed a few times. Its antigen is currently unknown. V was trimmed by 4 bases and J by 0 bases, leaving 16 bases between them. Germline lookup yields CDR1 SQVTM and CDR2 ANQGSEA. The length of the CDR3 is 17 residues. This entry belongs to a study of T cell repertoires in aging, cancer and after chemotherapy. TCR beta rearrangements were amplified from peripheral blood genomic DNA. General study points: Median generation probability rose over the chemotherapy interval in each cancer cohort, suggesting rebound thymic output.

A mixed TRB-A/B primer pool amplified rearranged TRB by multiplex touch-down PCR. TCRdb reprocessed the multiplex PCR reads with MiXCR, giving one entry per CDR3 protein. This table holds over 3,000 distinct CDR3 sequences, roughly 40% found once. Sequencing input: blood. V is TRBV29-1 and J is TRBJ2-6, with D perhaps being TRBD1 or TRBD2 (5 bases each). This clonotype originated in a human donor in good health. The CDR3: CSVVLGDRSSGANVLTF. The CDR3 bases are TGCAGCGTTGTGCTAGGGGACCGAAGCTCTGGGGCCAACGTCCTGACTTTC.